The 21 T cell receptor beta chains reported below all come from one sample, sequenced in a study of T cells in localized non-small cell lung cancer. TCRdb's table, derived via immunoSEQ multiplex PCR, lists solely in-frame clones and lacks some. The data show roughly 35,000 clones, around nine tenths seen once. The source material was peripheral blood, sampled before any cancer treatment. The receptor source for this set is a female donor at least 60 years old with stage I lung adenocarcinoma.

This clone appeared a single time. The rearrangement uses TRBV5-1 and TRBJ1-5, with D tentatively TRBD1 (6 bases). In germline, CDR1 is SGHRS, CDR2 YFSETQ. Between the trimmed V and J ends, which lost 2 bases and 2 bases, there was a span of 11 bases. The CDR3 contains 15 residues. In DNA, the CDR3 is TGCGCCAGCAGCTTACAGGGCTACGGCAATCAGCCCCAGCATTTT. Translated, it gives CASSLQGYGNQPQHF.

The gene calls are TRBV7-3 and TRBJ1-1; a weak D match, TRBD1 (6 bases). The ends were cut back, 0 bases at V and 6 bases at J, with 14 bases in the middle. This CDR3 comprises 15 residues. The germline CDR1 and CDR2 sequences are SGHTA and FQGTGA. This CDR3 is CASSLTTTGSPEAFF. Written as DNA, the CDR3 is TGTGCCAGCAGCTTAACCACCACAGGGTCCCCTGAAGCTTTCTTT.

This sequence joins TRBV19 and TRBJ1-2; TRBD1 aligns across 8 bases. CDR3 length: 13 residues. Germline CDR1 and CDR2: LNHDA and SQIVND (reference sequence). V lost 8 bases, J lost 3 bases, and 5 bases stayed unmatched. CDR3 region: CASSGQGDYGYTF. CDR3 coding DNA: TGTGCCAGTTCCGGACAGGGCGACTATGGCTACACCTTC.

In the case of this clone: Mismatch with germline at one junction end may stem from a read error. The chain has TRBV6-1 and TRBJ1-1, with a tentative D call TRBD1 (5 bases). The germline gives CDR1 MNHNS, CDR2 SASEGT. CDR3 length equals 13 residues. The CDR3 here is CASREDSNTEAFF. In nucleotides, the CDR3 is TGTGCCAGCAGGGAAGACAGCAACACTGAAGCTTTCTTT.

The rearrangement uses TRBV29-1 and TRBJ1-2, with a possible D match to TRBD1 (5 bases). The V gene's germline CDR1 is SQVTM and CDR2 ANQGSEA. V shed 0 bases and J shed 1 base, with 6 bases lying between them. The length of the CDR3 is 13 residues. CDR3 DNA: TGCAGCGTTGAAGACAGGGTTAACTATGGCTACACCTTC. Encoded protein: CSVEDRVNYGYTF.

This chain connects TRBV9 to TRBJ2-3; a weak D match, TRBD2 (5 bases). Trimming removed 0 bases from V and 4 bases from J, with 15 bases in between. The germline CDR1 and CDR2 sequences are SGDLS and YYNGEE. The CDR3 loop spans 16 amino acids. Here the CDR3 reads CASSVVGLPAPDTQYF. The CDR3 region has the DNA TGTGCCAGCAGCGTAGTAGGACTCCCGGCACCAGATACGCAGTATTTT. Full variable domain (outside the CDR3, taken from reference TRBV9 and TRBJ2-3): DSGVTQTPKHLITATGQRVTLRCSPRSGDLSVYWYQQSLDQGLQFLIQYYNGEERAKGNILERFSAQQFPDLHSELNLSSLELGDSALYFCASSVVGLPAPDTQYFGPGTRLTVL.

CDR3 nucleotide sequence: TGTGCCAGCAGTTCCGACCGGGACCCTCTAAACTATGGCTACACCTTC. This sequence encodes CASSSDRDPLNYGYTF. V gene TRBV27 combines with J gene TRBJ1-2; D might be TRBD1 (5 bases). Germline values: CDR1 MNHEY, CDR2 SMNVEV (reference sequence). With 4 bases removed from V and 2 bases from J, the gap between germline ends came to 17 bases. This CDR3 has 16 amino acids.

The chain uses TRBV11-2 and TRBJ1-4, with 9 nucleotides matching TRBD1. Germline CDR1 reads SGHAT; CDR2 reads FQNNGV. This CDR3 region has 18 residues. The V gene end was trimmed by 1 base and the J gene end by 2 bases; junction bases not matched to a gene: 8. As DNA, the CDR3 is TGTGCCAGCAGCTTAGTGTCCGGACAGGGGTCCACTAATGAAAAACTGTTTTTT. As protein: CASSLVSGQGSTNEKLFF.

The rearrangement joins TRBV6-1 to TRBJ2-3, with unresolved D. Germline CDR1 MNHNS, CDR2 SASEGT. CDR3 size: 12 residues. Deletions cut 7 bases from V and 6 bases from J, with 11 bases between. In DNA, the CDR3 is TGTGCCAGCACCTATCTCTTTGATACGCAGTATTTT. It translates to CASTYLFDTQYF.

This chain connects TRBV11-3 to TRBJ1-3; tentative D call: TRBD1 (5 bases). The CDR3 extends over 14 amino acids. CDR1 is SGHNT, CDR2 YENEEA, per germline. V lost 5 bases to trimming and J lost 2 bases, with 10 bases between them. In nucleotides, the CDR3 is TGTGCCAGCAGCCCTTCGGGACCTGGAAACACCATATATTTT. Translated: CASSPSGPGNTIYF.

The rearrangement joins TRBV7-9 to TRBJ2-7; D not certain. The CDR3 is 19 amino acids. Trimming stripped 4 bases from V and 2 bases from J, with 27 bases between. The germline CDR1 and CDR2 sequences are SEHNR and FQNEAQ (reference sequence). Here the CDR3 DNA reads TGTGCCAGCAGCTCACCCGCCCAGGTAGGGATCGATCTACCCTACGAGCAGTACTTC. Amino acids: CASSSPAQVGIDLPYEQYF.

This chain connects TRBV27 to TRBJ1-2; TRBD1 aligns across 7 bases. V lost 8 bases to trimming and J lost 2 bases; unmatched junction nucleotides: 11. The CDR3 runs 15 residues. CDR1 MNHEY and CDR2 SMNVEV come from the germline V gene (reference sequence). CDR3 sequence: CASSLGTAVNYGYTF. In DNA form, the CDR3 reads TGTGCCAGCTCCCTCGGGACAGCTGTGAACTATGGCTACACCTTC.

This clone was seen just once. This chain links TRBV6-5 with TRBJ1-2, with D unclear. The germline V gene has CDR1 MNHEY and CDR2 SVGAGI. The V end lost 6 bases, the J end lost 3 bases, and 14 bases lay between the germline ends. The CDR3 totals 14 residues. The DNA of the CDR3 is TGTGCCAGCAGAAGAGACTTTGGGGACTATGGCTACACCTTC. Translated: CASRRDFGDYGYTF.

The chain recombines TRBV7-8 with TRBJ2-5, with 11 nucleotides matching TRBD2. Trimming removed 7 bases from V and 5 bases from J; junction bases left unmatched: 9. CDR1 is SGHVS, CDR2 FQNEAQ, per germline. The CDR3 totals 15 residues. CDR3 residues: CASTFSGGAEETQYF. The CDR3 DNA sequence: TGTGCCAGCACCTTTAGCGGGGGGGCCGAGGAGACCCAGTACTTC.

This chain links TRBV10-3 with TRBJ2-1; D tentatively reads TRBD1 or TRBD2 (7 bases each). Germline V gene lookup returns CDR1 ENHRY and CDR2 SYGVKD. Trimming took off 0 bases at V and 3 bases at J, with 15 bases between the two ends. This CDR3 spans 17 amino acids. The CDR3 sequence is CAISESVQGTNYNEQFF. In nucleotides, the CDR3 is TGTGCCATCAGTGAGTCGGTACAGGGGACTAACTACAATGAGCAGTTCTTC.

The chain has TRBV11-2 and TRBJ2-7, with a tentative D call TRBD2 (6 bases). The CDR3 spans 15 residues. The ends were cut back, 5 bases at V and 7 bases at J, with 21 bases in the middle. The germline CDR1 and CDR2 sequences are SGHAT and FQNNGV. The CDR3 nucleotides read TGTGCCAGCAGCCCGGAGGGGCTAGTCAATGGGGAGCAGTACTTC. Protein product: CASSPEGLVNGEQYF.

V and J are TRBV14 and TRBJ2-1, with D perhaps TRBD2 (6 bases). The germline gives CDR1 SGHDN, CDR2 FVKESK. The CDR3 extends over 16 amino acids. V was trimmed by 3 bases and J by 0 bases, leaving 12 bases between them. DNA for the CDR3: TGTGCCAGCAGCCATCAGCGGGTTAGCTCCTACAATGAGCAGTTCTTC. Its translation: CASSHQRVSSYNEQFF.

This clone was detected only once. The chain employs TRBV27 and TRBJ1-1; TRBD1 matches 8 bases. Germline-derived CDR1 and CDR2 are MNHEY and SMNVEV (reference sequence). The CDR3 runs 15 residues. The trim removed 3 bases at V and 0 bases at J, leaving 3 bases unmatched. The CDR3 nucleotides are TGTGCCAGCAGTTTCCACAGGGGGATGAACACTGAAGCTTTCTTT. This gives the protein CASSFHRGMNTEAFF.

The chain carries TRBV7-9 and TRBJ1-6; D possibly corresponds to TRBD1 (6 bases). This CDR3 comprises 16 residues. V dropped 5 bases and J dropped 10 bases, with 21 bases sitting between them. Per the germline V gene, CDR1 is SEHNR and CDR2 is FQNEAQ (reference sequence). The CDR3 DNA is TGTGCCAGCAGCCTACCGACAGGATCGGTCGGGTCACCCCTCCACTTT. It is translated as CASSLPTGSVGSPLHF.

The V call is TRBV29-1, the J call TRBJ2-5; 7 bases agree with TRBD2. The CDR3 sequence is 14 residues long. Germline V gene data show CDR1 as SQVTM and CDR2 as ANQGSEA. The trim removed 2 bases at V and 4 bases at J, leaving 7 bases unmatched. CDR3 in DNA: TGCAGCGTTGAAAAGGGAGGGTTTGGAGAGACCCAGTACTTC. It translates to CSVEKGGFGETQYF.

The chain couples TRBV2 to TRBJ2-7; D perhaps matches TRBD2 (6 bases). V lost 7 bases and J lost 0, with 13 bases in between. CDR1 and CDR2 from the germline V gene are SNHLY and FYNNEI. The CDR3 covers 14 residues. The CDR3 protein is CASNRDSSSYEQYF. The DNA for the CDR3 is TGTGCCAGCAACCGGGACTCGAGCTCCTACGAGCAGTACTTC.